The rows below give T cell receptor beta chains drawn from one sample of a study of T cells after yellow fever vaccination. TCRdb fed the 5' RACE reads into MiXCR, producing one record per CDR3 protein. The sample carries hundreds of thousands of distinct CDR3 sequences, 21% recorded once. This material consisted of PBMCs, taken approximately 20 days after the first yellow fever vaccination. These receptors were obtained from a man between 18 and 35 years old who received the YFV17D yellow fever vaccine. Both conserved end residues are part of each CDR3. Fields, in order: D gene, clone size, V gene, J gene, CDR3 protein, CDR3 DNA. The D gene is left open where the match is weak. Clone size appears in some rows only: once, few, many, or a class for an expanded clone.

NA	NA	TRBV11-2	TRBJ2-7	CASSFWGYEQYF	TGTGCCAGCAGCTTTTGGGGTTACGAGCAGTACTTC
TRBD1	few	TRBV7-2	TRBJ1-2	CASSLERGWQGGGYTF	TGTGCCAGCAGCTTAGAACGAGGTTGGCAGGGGGGTGGCTACACCTTC
TRBD2	once	TRBV6-5	TRBJ2-3	CASSYSLAGGRVSTDTQYF	TGTGCCAGCAGTTACTCGCTAGCGGGGGGCCGAGTTAGCACAGATACGCAGTATTTT
TRBD1	many	TRBV5-1	TRBJ2-7	CASSEGTGYEQYF	TGCGCCAGCAGCGAAGGGACAGGCTACGAGCAGTACTTC
NA	many	TRBV11-2	TRBJ2-1	CASSFRGYNEQFF	TGTGCCAGCAGCTTCCGGGGGTACAATGAGCAGTTCTTC
NA	few	TRBV3-1	TRBJ1-4	CASSQGGRKLFF	TGTGCCAGCAGCCAAGGGGGGAGGAAACTGTTTTTT
TRBD2	NA	TRBV29-1	TRBJ2-7	CSVEAPGLAGYSYEQYF	TGCAGCGTTGAAGCCCCCGGGCTAGCGGGTTACTCCTACGAGCAGTACTTC
NA	NA	TRBV7-2	TRBJ2-1	CASSLFQGREQFF	TGTGCCAGCAGCTTATTTCAGGGGCGCGAGCAGTTCTTC
TRBD1	NA	TRBV15	TRBJ2-4	CATSRDTGEIIQYF	TGTGCCACCAGCAGAGATACAGGGGAGATCATTCAGTACTTC
TRBD1	few	TRBV15	TRBJ2-1	CATSRGGTGIYNEQFF	TGTGCCACCAGCAGAGGGGGGACAGGGATCTATAATGAGCAGTTCTTC
NA	few	TRBV4-2	TRBJ1-2	CASSQEDKTNYGYTF	TGTGCCAGCAGCCAAGAGGACAAGACTAACTATGGCTACACCTTC
NA	few	TRBV7-2	TRBJ1-5	CASSLRPGLSNQPQHF	TGTGCCAGCAGCCTCCGACCGGGACTGAGCAATCAGCCCCAGCATTTT
NA	few	TRBV19	TRBJ1-2	CASTRDRGSYGYTF	TGTGCCAGTACGCGAGATCGAGGTTCCTATGGCTACACCTTC
NA	few	TRBV28	TRBJ1-5	CASFLEGGHQPQHF	TGTGCCAGCTTTCTTGAGGGAGGTCATCAGCCCCAGCATTTT
TRBD1	NA	TRBV10-3	TRBJ1-4	CAISSQGAGEEKLFF	TGTGCCATCAGCTCCCAGGGGGCAGGAGAAGAAAAACTGTTTTTT
TRBD1	few	TRBV18	TRBJ1-1	CASSPPRDREGTEAFF	TGTGCCAGCTCACCACCGAGGGACAGGGAAGGGACTGAAGCTTTCTTT
TRBD1	NA	TRBV11-2	TRBJ2-1	CASSARDSYNEQFF	TGTGCCAGCAGCGCCAGGGACAGCTACAATGAGCAGTTCTTC
NA	NA	TRBV29-1	TRBJ2-2	CSVEGLTNTGELFF	TGCAGCGTTGAAGGGCTTACGAACACCGGGGAGCTGTTTTTT
TRBD2	NA	TRBV5-1	TRBJ2-5	CASSLGLAGVTETQYF	TGCGCCAGCAGCTTGGGACTAGCGGGGGTCACGGAGACCCAGTACTTC